Listed here is a single T cell receptor beta chain. The CDR3 is made up of 14 amino acids. The germline V and J ends were trimmed by 4 bases and 6 bases, with 16 bases remaining between them. Germline CDR1 is SGDLS and CDR2 is YYNGEE. As processed by the authors: Amplification from reference gene primers served as the basis for estimated nucleated cell counts. Assay: immunoSEQ multiplex PCR; the TCRdb copy retains only in-frame clones and omits some. V and J calls and clone size are copied from that table; D and trimming were computed from the DNA. The data contain some 20,000 clones, 86% of them singletons. The data originate from a study of blood T cell repertoires in COVID-19. Across the study: Whether acute or convalescent, the COVID-19 samples came from the United States, Italy and Spain. PBMCs, B-cell-depleted T cells, or T cells provided the cDNA or gDNA that made up the material.

Sequenced: peripheral blood. The receptor comes from a human donor in a cohort sampled during active COVID-19. This chain connects TRBV9 to TRBJ1-1; no reliable D call. Written as DNA, the CDR3 is TGTGCCAGCAGCCCCCGCCACGGAGGATCTGAAGCTTTCTTT. It codes for CASSPRHGGSEAFF.